The rows below give T cell receptor beta chains drawn from one sample of a study of OX40 agonist ivuxolimab in advanced cancers. Here immunoSEQ multiplex PCR was the method, and the copy in TCRdb shows in-frame clones only, minus some. The sample yields around 20,000 clones, 90% seen once. This material consisted of CD4+ or CD8+ T cells sorted from blood, taken in a trial of the OX40 agonist ivuxolimab. These receptors all come from an adult with an advanced solid tumor such as melanoma, head and neck, liver or kidney cancer. CDR3s include the opening cysteine and the closing phenylalanine or tryptophan. A D gene is named only where the DNA matches it firmly.

V gene	D gene	CDR3 protein
TRBV6-4	-	CASSVSGSYNEQFF
TRBV30	-	CAWSLTGAYLNEKLFF
TRBV7-3	TRBD2	CASSLGLAAYNEQFF
TRBV9	-	CASSVVAGTQYF
TRBV29-1	-	CSVGQTEAFF
TRBV28	-	CASSSPYEQYF
TRBV4-2	-	CASSQDPTGPGNEQFF
TRBV19	TRBD1	CASRMTGITGELFF
TRBV29-1	TRBD1	CSAAGQGNTGELFF
TRBV11-2	-	CASSLVPPGPNTEAFF
TRBV4-2	TRBD2	CASSSKRESWYEQYF
TRBV7-8	-	CASSLAASQPQHF
TRBV7-9	-	CASTKGSGGEQFF
TRBV29-1	TRBD2	CSVLTSGLADTQYF
TRBV18	TRBD2	CASSPRDRGLAGSYNEQFF
TRBV6-5	-	CASSYSGPGQPQHF
TRBV7-9	TRBD2	CASSWTVLAVSTDTQYF
TRBV11-3	TRBD2	CASSSRTSPETQYF
TRBV9	TRBD1	CASSPQDRDAYEQYF
TRBV19	-	CASSPRDIENIQYF
TRBV5-4	-	CASSLVGRGGEQYF
TRBV27	-	CASPWTARETQYF
TRBV28	TRBD2	CASSTRTSGMIRGNEQFF
TRBV10-3	-	CAISESSISYEQYF
TRBV7-9	-	CASSIMSPGQPTNIQYF
TRBV7-7	-	CASSPGISYEQYF
TRBV5-1	TRBD2	CASSLLLAGGYNEQFF
TRBV7-9	-	CASSLADRRISIQYF
TRBV28	-	CASRDHSGNTIYF
TRBV19	TRBD2	CASIAGPGGEQYF
TRBV7-9	TRBD1	CASSSTGSVWQPQHF
TRBV12-5	-	CASGLTSQETQYF
TRBV5-6	TRBD2	CASSLLLTYSGRRRWIF
TRBV7-9	-	CASSYARSGEYYNEQFF
TRBV9	-	CASSPSGTDTQYF
TRBV28	TRBD1	CASSPGQGGSPLHF
TRBV7-7	-	CASSPRWSGKSYEQYF
TRBV20-1	-	CSARSLAQYF
TRBV7-9	TRBD2	CASSSIAGAGTDTQYF
TRBV19	-	CASSETGYNEQFF
TRBV5-8	-	CASSPEGRNYNEQFF